The source of this TCR beta chain is a study of T cell responses to AZD1222 COVID-19 vaccine. This clone turned up a few times. The data were produced by immunoSEQ multiplex PCR, yet TCRdb's version contains in-frame clones alone and is incomplete. In the table there are around 100,000 clones, more than 65% of which are singletons. This clonotype was obtained from an adult in good health. This material consisted of peripheral blood, taken on day 0 of AZD1222 vaccination.

DNA of the CDR3: TGTGCCAGCAGCTCGCTAGCGGGGGGTTTCAATGAGCAGTTCTTC. As protein: CASSSLAGGFNEQFF. This chain links TRBV11-2 with TRBJ2-1, with 11 bases fitting TRBD2. The germline V gene encodes CDR1 SGHAT and CDR2 FQNNGV. The length of the CDR3 is 15 residues. V lost 4 bases and J lost 6; bases outside the gene matches: 5.